This record concerns one T cell receptor (beta chain) sequence. Patients at the Seattle site were enrolled during active infection and followed longitudinally. As originally analysed: By means of reference gene primer amplification, nucleated cell counts were estimated. Repertoires were generated with immunoSEQ multiplex PCR, while TCRdb's copy carries only in-frame clones and drops some. Clonal size and the V and J genes are those of that table, whereas D and trimming came from the DNA. The repertoire holds roughly 570,000 clones, about 89% seen once, with around 7.8% in the top ten. V shed 3 bases and J shed 7 bases, with 6 bases lying between them. This CDR3 is built from 12 residues. The germline V gene has CDR1 WNHNN and CDR2 SYGVQD (reference sequence). The data were obtained in a study of blood T cell repertoires in COVID-19. Overall study context: Samples representing acute and convalescent COVID-19 were sourced from the United States, Italy and Spain. T cells, B-cell-depleted T cells, or PBMCs provided the cDNA or gDNA that served as material.

This TCR was recovered from a woman between 50 and 59 years old with COVID-19, enrolled during active disease. The V call is TRBV10-1, the J call TRBJ2-2; D is unclear. Specimen: peripheral blood. DNA for the CDR3: TGCGCCAGCAGTGATCCAGGCGGGGAGCTGTTTTTT. Encoded protein: CASSDPGGELFF.